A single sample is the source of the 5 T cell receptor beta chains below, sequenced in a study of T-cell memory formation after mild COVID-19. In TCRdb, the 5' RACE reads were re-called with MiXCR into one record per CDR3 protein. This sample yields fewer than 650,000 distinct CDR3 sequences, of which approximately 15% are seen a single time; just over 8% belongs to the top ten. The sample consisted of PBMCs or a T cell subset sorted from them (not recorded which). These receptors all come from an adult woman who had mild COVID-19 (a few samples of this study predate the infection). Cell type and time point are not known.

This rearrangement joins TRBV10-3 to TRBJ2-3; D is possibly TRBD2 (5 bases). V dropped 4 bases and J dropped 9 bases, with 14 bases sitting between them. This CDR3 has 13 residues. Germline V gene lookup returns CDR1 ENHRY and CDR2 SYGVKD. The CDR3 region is CAISGADLITQYF. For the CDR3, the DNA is TGTGCCATCAGTGGGGCGGACTTAATAACGCAGTATTTT.

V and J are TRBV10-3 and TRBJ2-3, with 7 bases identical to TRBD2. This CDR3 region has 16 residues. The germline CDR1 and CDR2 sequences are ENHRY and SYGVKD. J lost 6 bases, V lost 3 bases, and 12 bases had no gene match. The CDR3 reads CAISDWGGAVGDTQYF. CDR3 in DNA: TGTGCCATCAGTGATTGGGGAGGGGCCGTTGGGGATACGCAGTATTTT.

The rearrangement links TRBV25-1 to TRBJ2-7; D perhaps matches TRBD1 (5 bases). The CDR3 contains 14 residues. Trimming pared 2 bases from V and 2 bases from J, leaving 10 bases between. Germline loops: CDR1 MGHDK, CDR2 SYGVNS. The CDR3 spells CASSEPTAPYEQYF. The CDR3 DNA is TGTGCCAGCAGTGAACCGACAGCCCCCTACGAGCAGTACTTC.

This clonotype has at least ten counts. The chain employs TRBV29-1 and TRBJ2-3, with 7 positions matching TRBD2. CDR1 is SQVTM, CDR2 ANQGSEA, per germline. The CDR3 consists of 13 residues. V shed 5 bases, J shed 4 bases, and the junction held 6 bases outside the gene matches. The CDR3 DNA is TGCAGCGTTTATTCAGCGGGGCCAGATACGCAGTATTTT. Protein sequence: CSVYSAGPDTQYF.

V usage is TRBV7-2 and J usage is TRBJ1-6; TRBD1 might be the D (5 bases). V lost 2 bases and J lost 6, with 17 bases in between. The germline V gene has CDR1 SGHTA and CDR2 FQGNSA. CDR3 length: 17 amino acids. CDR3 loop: CASSLWETGGSNSPLHF. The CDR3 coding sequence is TGTGCCAGCAGCTTATGGGAAACGGGGGGTAGTAATTCACCCCTCCACTTT.